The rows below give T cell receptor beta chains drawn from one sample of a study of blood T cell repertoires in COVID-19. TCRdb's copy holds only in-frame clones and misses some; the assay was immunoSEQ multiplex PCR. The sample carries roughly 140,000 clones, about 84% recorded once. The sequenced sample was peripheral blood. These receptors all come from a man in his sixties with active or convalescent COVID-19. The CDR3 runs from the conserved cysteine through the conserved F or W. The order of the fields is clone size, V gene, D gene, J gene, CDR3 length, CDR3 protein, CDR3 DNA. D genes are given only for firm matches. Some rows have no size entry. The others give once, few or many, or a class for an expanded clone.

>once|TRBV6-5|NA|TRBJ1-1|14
CASSRGGHNTEAFF
TGTGCCAGCAGTCGGGGTGGGCATAACACTGAAGCTTTCTTT
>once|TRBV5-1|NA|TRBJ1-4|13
CASSLDRNEKLFF
TGCGCCAGCAGCTTGGACAGAAATGAAAAACTGTTTTTT
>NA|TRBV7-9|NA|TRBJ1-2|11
CASSLGAGYTF
TGTGCCAGCAGCTTAGGGGCGGGCTACACCTTC
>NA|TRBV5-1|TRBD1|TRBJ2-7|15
CASSLVGTGATEQYF
TGCGCCAGCAGCTTGGTCGGGACAGGGGCTACGGAGCAGTACTTC
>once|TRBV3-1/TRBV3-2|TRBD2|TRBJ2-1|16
CASSQRLAGGDNEQFF
TGTGCCAGCAGCCAGCGGCTAGCGGGAGGGGACAATGAGCAGTTCTTC
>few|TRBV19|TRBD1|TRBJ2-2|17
CASSIGSGTGITGELFF
TGTGCCAGTAGTATAGGGTCCGGGACAGGGATAACCGGGGAGCTGTTTTTT
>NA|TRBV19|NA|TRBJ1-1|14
CASSIGSSGTEAFF
TGTGCCAGTAGTATTGGGTCTTCGGGAACTGAAGCTTTCTTT
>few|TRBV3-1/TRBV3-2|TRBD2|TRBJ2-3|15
CASSQDSSGRSTQYF
TGTGCCAGCAGCCAAGATTCTAGCGGGAGGAGTACGCAGTATTTT
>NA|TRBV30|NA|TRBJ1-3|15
CAWATGRGSGNTIYF
TGTGCCTGGGCGACGGGCAGGGGCTCTGGAAACACCATATATTTT
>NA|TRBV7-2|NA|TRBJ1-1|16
CASSFFRGDWNTEAFF
TGTGCCAGCAGCTTTTTTCGGGGGGACTGGAACACTGAAGCTTTCTTT
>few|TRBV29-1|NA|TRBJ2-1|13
CSVEEARGGEQFF
TGCAGCGTTGAAGAGGCGCGGGGCGGTGAGCAGTTCTTC
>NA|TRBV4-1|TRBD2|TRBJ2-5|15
CASSQGPGGVETQYF
TGCGCCAGCAGCCAAGGTCCGGGAGGAGTAGAGACCCAGTACTTC
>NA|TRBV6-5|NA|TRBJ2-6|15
CASTLLSAGANVLTF
TGTGCCAGCACCTTACTTTCGGCTGGGGCCAACGTCCTGACTTTC
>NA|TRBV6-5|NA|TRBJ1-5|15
CASRPGLMGNQPQHF
TGTGCCAGCAGACCCGGACTAATGGGCAATCAGCCCCAGCATTTT
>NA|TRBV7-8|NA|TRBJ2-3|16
CASSLAHYPLNVAQYF
TGTGCCAGCAGCTTAGCGCACTACCCCCTCAACGTTGCGCAGTATTTT
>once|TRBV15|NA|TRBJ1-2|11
CATEEGGGYTF
TGTGCCACGGAGGAGGGAGGTGGCTACACCTTC
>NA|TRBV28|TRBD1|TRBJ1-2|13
CASSRDRESGYTF
TGTGCCAGCAGTCGGGACAGGGAGAGTGGCTACACCTTC
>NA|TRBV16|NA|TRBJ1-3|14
CASSQGGTGNTIYF
TGTGCCAGCAGCCAAGGAGGAACTGGAAACACCATATATTTT
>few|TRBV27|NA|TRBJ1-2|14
CASSFAGTNYGYTF
TGTGCCAGCAGTTTTGCAGGAACTAACTATGGCTACACCTTC
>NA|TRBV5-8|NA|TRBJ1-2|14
CASTGGREFYGYTF
TGTGCCAGCACTGGAGGAAGGGAGTTCTATGGCTACACCTTC
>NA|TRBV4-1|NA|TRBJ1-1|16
CASSQDRAGELTEAFF
TGCGCCAGCAGCCAAGATAGGGCAGGGGAATTAACTGAAGCTTTCTTT
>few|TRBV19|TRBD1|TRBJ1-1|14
CASKGQGAGTEAFF
TGTGCCAGTAAGGGGCAGGGGGCAGGCACTGAAGCTTTCTTT
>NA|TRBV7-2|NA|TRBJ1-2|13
CASSSQGESGYTF
TGTGCCAGCAGCTCGCAGGGCGAGAGTGGCTACACCTTC
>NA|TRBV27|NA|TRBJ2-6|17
CASSAWSLSSGANVLTF
TGTGCCAGCAGTGCCTGGAGCCTAAGCTCTGGGGCCAACGTCCTGACTTTC
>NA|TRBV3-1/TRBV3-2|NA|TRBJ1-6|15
CASSTGGAGYSPLHF
TGTGCCAGCAGTACGGGGGGCGCAGGTTATTCACCCCTCCACTTT
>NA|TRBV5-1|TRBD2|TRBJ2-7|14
CASSVTSGVYEQYF
TGCGCCAGCAGCGTGACTAGCGGGGTATACGAGCAGTACTTC
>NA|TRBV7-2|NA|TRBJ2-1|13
CASSLTRGGEQFF
TGTGCCAGCAGCCTGACCCGGGGAGGTGAGCAGTTCTTC
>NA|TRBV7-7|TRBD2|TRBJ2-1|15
CASSSRLAGHNEQFF
TGTGCCAGCAGCTCCCGACTAGCGGGGCACAATGAGCAGTTCTTC
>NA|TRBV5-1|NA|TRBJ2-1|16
CASSLGLRSSYNEQFF
TGCGCCAGCAGTTTGGGACTCCGGAGCTCCTACAATGAGCAGTTCTTC
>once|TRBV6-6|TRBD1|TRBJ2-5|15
CASSYDRGTEETQYF
TGTGCCAGCAGTTACGACAGGGGAACCGAAGAGACCCAGTACTTC
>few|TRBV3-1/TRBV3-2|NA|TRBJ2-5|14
CASSVSRQQETQYF
TGTGCCAGCAGTGTCTCCAGGCAACAAGAGACCCAGTACTTC
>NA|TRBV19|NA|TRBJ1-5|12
CASNRPPRPQHF
TGTGCCAGTAACAGGCCACCCCGGCCCCAGCATTTT
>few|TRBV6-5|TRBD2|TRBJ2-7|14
CASSYSLAGREQYF
TGTGCCAGCAGTTATAGCCTAGCGGGAAGGGAGCAGTACTTC
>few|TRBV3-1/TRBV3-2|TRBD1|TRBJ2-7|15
CASSQVGQGAGEQYF
TGTGCCAGCAGCCAAGTAGGACAGGGGGCAGGAGAGCAGTACTTC
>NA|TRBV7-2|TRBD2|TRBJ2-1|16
CASSFASGRGGNEQFF
TGTGCCAGCAGCTTCGCCAGCGGGAGGGGTGGCAATGAGCAGTTCTTC
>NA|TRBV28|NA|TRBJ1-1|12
CASSLLYTEAFF
TGTGCCAGCAGCCTCCTCTACACTGAAGCTTTCTTT
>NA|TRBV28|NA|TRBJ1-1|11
CASRSGPEAFF
TGTGCCAGCAGGAGCGGGCCTGAAGCTTTCTTT
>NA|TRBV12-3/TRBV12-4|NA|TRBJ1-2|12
CASMVGGYGYTF
TGTGCCAGCATGGTGGGGGGCTATGGCTACACCTTC
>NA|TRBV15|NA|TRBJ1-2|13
CATSRDPNYGYTF
TGTGCCACCAGCAGAGATCCGAACTATGGCTACACCTTC
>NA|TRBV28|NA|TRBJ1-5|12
CASPSPNQPQHF
TGTGCCAGCCCATCCCCCAATCAGCCCCAGCATTTT
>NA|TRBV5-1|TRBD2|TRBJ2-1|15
CASVLGGRAENEQFF
TGCGCCAGCGTTCTTGGCGGGAGGGCGGAAAATGAGCAGTTCTTC
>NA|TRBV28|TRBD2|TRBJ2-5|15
CASRSTSAVQETQYF
TGTGCCAGCAGGAGTACTAGCGCCGTACAAGAGACCCAGTACTTC
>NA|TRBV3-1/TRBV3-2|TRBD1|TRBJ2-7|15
CASSQVNTGGRQQYF
TGTGCCAGCAGCCAAGTCAATACAGGGGGTAGGCAGCAGTACTTC
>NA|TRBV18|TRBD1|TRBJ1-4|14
CASSPGQGREKLFF
TGTGCCAGCTCACCGGGACAGGGTCGGGAAAAACTGTTTTTT
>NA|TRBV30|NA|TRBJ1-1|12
CAWSVVRVEAFF
TGTGCCTGGAGTGTAGTGCGGGTGGAAGCTTTCTTT
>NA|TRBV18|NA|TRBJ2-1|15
CASSQGGDGNNEQFF
TGTGCCAGCTCCCAGGGGGGAGACGGGAACAATGAGCAGTTCTTC
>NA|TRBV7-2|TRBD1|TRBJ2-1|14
CASSFSSTGQEQFF
TGTGCCAGCAGCTTTTCGTCGACAGGGCAGGAGCAGTTCTTC
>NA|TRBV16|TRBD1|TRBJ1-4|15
CASSQFRDSNEKLFF
TGTGCCAGCAGCCAGTTCCGGGACAGTAATGAAAAACTGTTTTTT
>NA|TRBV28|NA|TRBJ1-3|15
CASSLPGVTGNTIYF
TGTGCCAGCAGTTTGCCGGGAGTTACTGGAAACACCATATATTTT
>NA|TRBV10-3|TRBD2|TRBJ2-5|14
CATNELAGEETQYF
TGTGCCACCAACGAACTAGCGGGAGAGGAGACCCAGTACTTC
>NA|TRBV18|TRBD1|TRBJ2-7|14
CASSPRQGVYEQYF
TGTGCCAGCTCACCTAGACAGGGTGTTTACGAGCAGTACTTC
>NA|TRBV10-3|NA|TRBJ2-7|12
CATRERDYEQYF
TGTGCCACCCGAGAGCGTGACTACGAGCAGTACTTC
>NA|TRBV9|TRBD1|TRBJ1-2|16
CASSGGQGAIDYGYTF
TGTGCCAGCAGTGGAGGACAGGGGGCGATAGACTATGGCTACACCTTC
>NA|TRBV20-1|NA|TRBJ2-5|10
CSALAETQYF
TGCAGTGCTCTGGCCGAGACCCAGTACTTC
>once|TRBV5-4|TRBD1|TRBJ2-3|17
CASNRGPGQGYTDTQYF
TGTGCCAGCAACCGCGGCCCGGGACAGGGTTACACAGATACGCAGTATTTT
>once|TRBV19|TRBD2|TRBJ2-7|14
CATYLAGPEGEQYF
TGTGCCACCTACCTAGCGGGGCCCGAGGGGGAGCAGTACTTC
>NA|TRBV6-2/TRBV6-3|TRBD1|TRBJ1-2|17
CASSYSIRDRALYGYTF
TGTGCCAGCAGTTACTCGATCCGGGACAGGGCCTTATATGGCTACACCTTC
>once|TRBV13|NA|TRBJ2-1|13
CASRRDTDDEQFF
TGTGCCAGCCGCCGGGACACTGATGATGAGCAGTTCTTC
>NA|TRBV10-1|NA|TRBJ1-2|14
CASSVRQDRLGYTF
TGCGCCAGCAGTGTAAGGCAGGATCGCCTGGGCTACACCTTC